The next 24 T cell receptor beta chains were all read from a single sample in a study of blood T cells in healthy people across ages. A second PCR of about 6 to 11 cycles used a sample-barcoded 5' primer and a J-beta primer mix. Via MiXCR, TCRdb re-called the 5' RACE reads, giving one row per CDR3 protein. The table shows around 1,900,000 distinct CDR3 sequences, with 35% to 50% occurring only once. The sequenced sample consisted of blood. The receptors derive from a human donor in good health.

On this clonotype: Germline is not matched at one junction end, which may reflect a read error. The V call is TRBV5-1, the J call TRBJ2-7; TRBD2 is a possible D gene (7 bases). Germline CDR1 is SGHRS and CDR2 is YFSETQ. The CDR3 covers 15 residues. The CDR3, as DNA: TGCGCCAGCAACTTGGATTTTCGGGGGGCGAACGAGCAGTACTTC. The encoded protein is CASNLDFRGANEQYF.

This clonotype has only a few counts. The chain joins TRBV15 to TRBJ2-1; 9 positions agree with TRBD1. The junction had 4 bases not matched to a gene; V was cut back by 7 bases and J by 0 bases. The CDR3 length is 15 residues. The germline V gene encodes CDR1 LNHNV and CDR2 YYDKDF (reference sequence). CDR3 protein: CATNPGQGSYNEQFF. The CDR3 DNA sequence: TGTGCCACCAACCCGGGACAGGGCTCCTACAATGAGCAGTTCTTC.

This clonotype has more than one count but fewer than ten. This sequence joins TRBV3-1 and TRBJ2-5; the D is unclear. The CDR3 covers 12 residues. Germline CDR1 and CDR2: LGHDT and YNNKEL (reference sequence). V was pared by 0 bases and J by 13 bases, with 12 bases between. The CDR3 DNA follows: TGTGCCAGCAGCCAAGATTTGGGAATAGCGTACTTC. Its protein is CASSQDLGIAYF.

The V gene is TRBV20-1, the J gene TRBJ2-3; TRBD2 matches at 8 bases. Germline loops: CDR1 DFQATT, CDR2 SNEGSKA (reference sequence). V lost 3 bases, J lost 1 base, and 6 bases stayed unmatched. The CDR3 sequence is 15 residues long. CDR3 protein: CSARRRAGGTDTQYF. CDR3 in DNA: TGCAGTGCTAGGCGACGAGCGGGGGGCACAGATACGCAGTATTTT.

The chain carries TRBV5-1 and TRBJ2-2, with 9 positions matching TRBD1. Germline CDR1 and CDR2: SGHRS and YFSETQ. The CDR3 totals 17 residues. The J segment lost 5 bases and the V segment lost 0 bases, leaving 8 bases of the junction unmatched. CDR3 loop: CASSLDRGRYITGELFF. In nucleotides, the CDR3 is TGCGCCAGCAGCTTGGACAGGGGGCGTTATATTACCGGGGAGCTGTTTTTT. The full variable domain, with the rest looked up from reference TRBV5-1 and TRBJ2-2, is KAGVTQTPRYLIKTRGQQVTLSCSPISGHRSVSWYQQTPGQGLQFLFEYFSETQRNKGNFPGRFSGRQFSNSRSEMNVSTLELGDSALYLCASSLDRGRYITGELFFGEGSRLTVL.

The chain links TRBV7-3 to TRBJ2-1, with D tentatively TRBD2 (6 bases). Per the germline V gene, CDR1 is SGHTA and CDR2 is FQGTGA. CDR3 size: 15 residues. Trimming removed 5 bases from V and 4 bases from J, with 15 bases in between. This chain's CDR3 is CASSPSGVVYNEQFF. For the CDR3, the DNA is TGTGCCAGCAGCCCCTCGGGGGTGGTATACAATGAGCAGTTCTTC.

The V call is TRBV7-2, the J call TRBJ1-2; D ambiguous. Germline assignment: CDR1 SGHTA and CDR2 FQGNSA. Trimming shortened V by 3 bases and J by 8 bases, and 10 bases separated the two germline ends. The CDR3 has 12 residues. The CDR3 DNA follows: TGTGCCAGCAGCTTCTCCGGGCGAGGCTACACCTTC. Its protein is CASSFSGRGYTF.

This clonotype was counted a few times. J is TRBJ2-5 and V is TRBV6-6, with TRBD1 identical over 7 bases. Trimming took 2 bases from V and 4 from J; bases not matched to a gene: 4. Germline V gene lookup returns CDR1 MNHNY and CDR2 SVGAGI (reference sequence). This CDR3 region has 14 residues. The CDR3 here is CASSYEGARETQYF. For the CDR3, the DNA is TGTGCCAGCAGTTACGAGGGGGCACGAGAGACCCAGTACTTC.

The chain couples TRBV3-1 to TRBJ1-5, with D hard to call. The CDR3 contains 10 residues. With 4 bases removed from V and 9 bases from J, the gap between germline ends came to 4 bases. The germline V gene encodes CDR1 LGHDT and CDR2 YNNKEL (reference sequence). The CDR3 here is CASSLRPQHF. CDR3 bases: TGTGCCAGCAGCCTCCGGCCCCAGCATTTT.

The sample holds one count of this clonotype. V is TRBV11-2 and J is TRBJ1-1; D unclear. The CDR3 is 12 amino acids. Germline V lookup: CDR1 SGHAT, CDR2 FQNNGV. V was pared by 3 bases and J by 6 bases, with 8 bases between. The CDR3 coding sequence is TGTGCCAGCAGCTTCAAGATTCCTGAAGCTTTCTTT. This codes for CASSFKIPEAFF.

The chain is built from TRBV24-1 and TRBJ2-1, with unresolved D. The CDR3 is 13 amino acids. The germline V and J ends were trimmed by 7 bases and 7 bases, with 13 bases remaining between them. From germline, CDR1 is KGHDR and CDR2 SFDVKD. The CDR3 region is CATSPPIGNEQFF. The CDR3 nucleotides read TGTGCCACCAGCCCTCCGATTGGTAATGAGCAGTTCTTC.

This clonotype was counted a few times. This chain uses TRBV10-3 with TRBJ2-7; 8 nucleotides agree with TRBD1. CDR3 length equals 14 residues. With V trimmed by 4 bases and J by 5 bases, 7 bases remained unmatched. In germline, CDR1 is ENHRY, CDR2 SYGVKD. CDR3 amino acids: CAISAETGVHEQYF. The CDR3 DNA is TGTGCCATCAGTGCTGAGACAGGGGTCCACGAGCAGTACTTC.

This clonotype was counted a few times. V is TRBV7-2 and J is TRBJ1-6, with 7 bases that match TRBD1. CDR1 and CDR2 from the germline V gene are SGHTA and FQGNSA. CDR3 length equals 15 residues. Trimming at V came to 6 bases and at J to 5 bases, leaving 7 bases not matched to a gene. The CDR3 sequence: CASRPGTVHNSPLHF. The CDR3 DNA sequence: TGTGCCAGCAGACCTGGGACAGTCCATAATTCACCCCTCCACTTT.

With regard to this clonotype: Compared with germline, one end of the junction differs, possibly owing to a read error. The chain couples TRBV7-7 to TRBJ2-3; D ambiguous. The CDR3 consists of 16 residues. Germline CDR1 reads SSHAT; CDR2 reads FNYEAQ (reference sequence). The CDR3 coding sequence is TGTGCTAGCAGCCCCGCCCCGGCAGCCTCCACAGATACGCAGTATTTT. This gives the protein CASSPAPAASTDTQYF.

Written as DNA, the CDR3 is TGTGCCAGCAGTCCGATTGGGACTAGCGGGGGGGCGAGTTTAGAGACCCAGTACTTC. This sequence encodes CASSPIGTSGGASLETQYF. The gene calls are TRBV28 and TRBJ2-5; 16 bases agree with TRBD2. The V and J ends lost 5 bases and 4 bases, in that order; junction bases with no gene match: 13. The CDR3 consists of 19 residues. Germline CDR1 MDHEN, CDR2 SYDVKM.

The rearrangement uses TRBV7-6 and TRBJ1-5; D may be TRBD1 (5 bases). The CDR3 is 14 residues long. The germline CDR1 and CDR2 sequences are SGHVS and FNYEAQ. Trimming shortened V by 1 base and J by 7 bases, and 11 bases separated the two germline ends. As DNA, the CDR3 is TGTGCCAGCAGCTTAGAGGGACTTCGCCAGCCCCAGCATTTT. This sequence encodes CASSLEGLRQPQHF.

This clonotype was seen more than once but under ten times. The chain joins TRBV20-1 to TRBJ1-5; D gene uncertain. V lost 5 bases and J lost 4, with 18 bases in between. Germline loops: CDR1 DFQATT, CDR2 SNEGSKA (reference sequence). The CDR3 is made up of 15 amino acids. CDR3 loop: CSARKFQELNQPQHF. CDR3 nucleotide sequence: TGCAGTGCTCGTAAGTTTCAGGAGTTAAATCAGCCCCAGCATTTT.

This chain links TRBV21-1 with TRBJ2-3; TRBD2 is the table's D call, not checked against the DNA. TRBV21-1 is designated a pseudogene. CDR3 size: 15 residues. CDR3 DNA: TGTGCGGGGTCTAGCGGGGGAGGTGGCACAGATACGCAGTATTTT. The encoded protein is CAGSSGGGGTDTQYF.

With regard to this clonotype: A read error may produce the germline difference seen at one junction end. The V and J genes are TRBV20-1 and TRBJ2-2; tentative D call: TRBD2 (5 bases). The CDR3 is made up of 13 amino acids. Germline lookup yields CDR1 DFQATT and CDR2 SNEGSKA (reference sequence). CDR3 residues: CSARERRTGERFF. The CDR3 region has the DNA TGCAGTGCTAGAGAGAGACGCACCGGGGAGCGGTTTTTT.

This clonotype was detected many times. This chain uses TRBV4-2 with TRBJ2-7; D is possibly TRBD2 (5 bases). CDR1 LGHNA and CDR2 YNFKEQ come from the germline V gene. The V gene lost 1 base and the J gene lost 5 bases, with 12 bases spanning the gap. The CDR3 length is 14 residues. This chain's CDR3 is CASSQVSLSDEQYF. The CDR3, as DNA: TGTGCCAGCAGCCAAGTATCACTTAGCGACGAGCAGTACTTC.

With regard to this clonotype: One junction end does not reproduce the germline sequence, and a read error may be involved. The V and J genes are TRBV7-2 and TRBJ2-1; 8 bases line up with TRBD2. CDR1 is SGHTA, CDR2 FQGNSA, per germline. There are 16 residues in the CDR3. CDR3: CASSLSRGGPVNERFF. In nucleotides, the CDR3 is TGTGCCAGCAGCTTAAGTCGGGGGGGGCCCGTGAATGAGCGGTTCTTC.

The genes are TRBV20-1 and TRBJ1-5, with 9 nucleotides matching TRBD1. The germline V gene has CDR1 DFQATT and CDR2 SNEGSKA (reference sequence). V was pared by 6 bases and J by 1 base, with 7 bases of the junction left unmatched. The CDR3 runs to 15 residues. The chain's CDR3 is CSAWRQGESNQPQHF. DNA of the CDR3: TGCAGTGCCTGGAGACAGGGGGAAAGCAATCAGCCCCAGCATTTT.

This clonotype was seen only once. The gene calls are TRBV7-2 and TRBJ2-3; no reliable D call. Germline V gene lookup returns CDR1 SGHTA and CDR2 FQGNSA. The CDR3 is made up of 13 amino acids. With 3 bases removed from V and 6 bases from J, the gap between germline ends came to 10 bases. In DNA form, the CDR3 reads TGTGCCAGCAGCTTTTCCCCTGGGGATACGCAGTATTTT. Translating gives CASSFSPGDTQYF.

This chain connects TRBV12-3 or TRBV12-4 to TRBJ1-6; D is uncertain. CDR3 length: 16 amino acids. The V and J ends lost 1 base and 9 bases respectively, with 16 bases between them. The CDR3 loop is CASSLVAAGGASPLHF. The CDR3 DNA follows: TGTGCCAGCAGTTTAGTTGCGGCAGGTGGAGCTTCACCCCTCCACTTT.